This is a list of T cell receptor beta chains from one sample in a study of cytomegalovirus exposure and HLA in healthy donors. Some clones are missing from TCRdb's copy, which holds only in-frame ones; the method was immunoSEQ multiplex PCR. The sample has about 140,000 clones, 80% to 90% seen once. The sample taken for sequencing was PBMCs. Every receptor here comes from a woman in her 30s in good health and CMV-seronegative. Both conserved end residues are part of each CDR3. Each record gives: J gene, V gene, D gene, clone size, CDR3 DNA, CDR3 protein. D genes are given only for firm matches. Rows give clone size only sometimes, using once, few, many, or a class for an expanded clone.

J gene: TRBJ2-1; V gene: TRBV2; D gene: -; clone size: -; CDR3 DNA: TGTGCCAGCCGTCAACACCAGGCGTACAATGAGCAGTTCTTC; CDR3 protein: CASRQHQAYNEQFF
J gene: TRBJ2-7; V gene: TRBV19; D gene: -; clone size: -; CDR3 DNA: TGTGCCAGTAGTACGGGGTACGAGCAGTACTTC; CDR3 protein: CASSTGYEQYF
J gene: TRBJ2-2; V gene: TRBV14; D gene: TRBD1; clone size: -; CDR3 DNA: TGTGCCAGCAGACGGGGACAGGGAGTAAACACCGGGGAGCTGTTTTTT; CDR3 protein: CASRRGQGVNTGELFF
J gene: TRBJ2-2; V gene: TRBV7-2; D gene: -; clone size: -; CDR3 DNA: TGTGCCAGCAGCTTAGCGTGGTCCGGTGCGAACACCGGGGAGCTGTTTTTT; CDR3 protein: CASSLAWSGANTGELFF
J gene: TRBJ1-2; V gene: TRBV11-2; D gene: TRBD1; clone size: few; CDR3 DNA: TGTGCCAGCAGCTTGGGACAGCAATATGGCTACACCTTC; CDR3 protein: CASSLGQQYGYTF
J gene: TRBJ2-1; V gene: TRBV7-3; D gene: -; clone size: -; CDR3 DNA: TGTGCCAGCAGCGTGGGACTCGCTGGCTACAATGAGCAGTTCTTC; CDR3 protein: CASSVGLAGYNEQFF
J gene: TRBJ2-4; V gene: TRBV28; D gene: TRBD1; clone size: -; CDR3 DNA: TGTGCCAGCAGTGACCCGACAGGGGAGGCCAAAAACATTCAGTACTTC; CDR3 protein: CASSDPTGEAKNIQYF
J gene: TRBJ1-6; V gene: TRBV9; D gene: -; clone size: -; CDR3 DNA: TGTGCCAGCAGCGTAGCGGGGGGCCCCCTCCACTTT; CDR3 protein: CASSVAGGPLHF
J gene: TRBJ2-3; V gene: TRBV11-2; D gene: TRBD2; clone size: -; CDR3 DNA: TGTGCCAGCAGCTTATTTAGCGGGGGGGCAGATACGCAGTATTTT; CDR3 protein: CASSLFSGGADTQYF
J gene: TRBJ2-7; V gene: TRBV27; D gene: -; clone size: -; CDR3 DNA: TGTGCCAGCAGTAGACCTTTGGGCATTGGCTCCGAGCAGTACTTC; CDR3 protein: CASSRPLGIGSEQYF
J gene: TRBJ1-1; V gene: TRBV5-6; D gene: TRBD1; clone size: -; CDR3 DNA: TGTGCCAGCAGCTTCGGACAGGGGAAGAGGGGAACTGAAGCTTTCTTT; CDR3 protein: CASSFGQGKRGTEAFF
J gene: TRBJ2-2; V gene: TRBV5-1; D gene: -; clone size: -; CDR3 DNA: TGCGCCAGCAGCCCGCGGGTGGCCGGGGAGCTGTTTTTT; CDR3 protein: CASSPRVAGELFF
J gene: TRBJ1-2; V gene: TRBV28; D gene: TRBD1; clone size: -; CDR3 DNA: TGTGCCAGCAGATCCAAAAGGGGGGACAGCCTCTATGGCTACACCTTC; CDR3 protein: CASRSKRGDSLYGYTF
J gene: TRBJ2-1; V gene: TRBV9; D gene: TRBD2; clone size: -; CDR3 DNA: TGTGCCAGCAGCGTAGTAGCGGGGACATACAATGAGCAGTTCTTC; CDR3 protein: CASSVVAGTYNEQFF
J gene: TRBJ1-1; V gene: TRBV10-1; D gene: TRBD1; clone size: -; CDR3 DNA: TGCGCCAGCAGTAGACAGGGGAGGACTGAAGCTTTCTTT; CDR3 protein: CASSRQGRTEAFF
J gene: TRBJ1-2; V gene: TRBV15; D gene: -; clone size: -; CDR3 DNA: TGTGCCACCAGCACGGAAAGGGGAACCTATGGCTACACCTTC; CDR3 protein: CATSTERGTYGYTF
J gene: TRBJ2-1; V gene: TRBV28; D gene: TRBD2; clone size: -; CDR3 DNA: TGTGCCAGCCCCCCGGGGGGATTCCTAAGCTACAATGAGCAGTTCTTC; CDR3 protein: CASPPGGFLSYNEQFF
J gene: TRBJ2-1; V gene: TRBV27; D gene: TRBD2; clone size: -; CDR3 DNA: TGTGCCAGCAGTTTCCCGATAGCGGGGGGGCCAGGTGAGCAGTTCTTC; CDR3 protein: CASSFPIAGGPGEQFF
J gene: TRBJ1-6; V gene: TRBV28; D gene: -; clone size: -; CDR3 DNA: TGTGCCAGCAGAATCACGAGCTCCTATAATTCACCCCTCCACTTT; CDR3 protein: CASRITSSYNSPLHF
J gene: TRBJ1-3; V gene: TRBV2; D gene: -; clone size: -; CDR3 DNA: TGTGCCAGCAGTGAAGAGGCAGGGGGAAACACCATATATTTT; CDR3 protein: CASSEEAGGNTIYF
J gene: TRBJ1-1; V gene: TRBV18; D gene: TRBD1; clone size: -; CDR3 DNA: TGTGCCAGCTCACCCACGGACAGGGGGGAAACTGAAGCTTTCTTT; CDR3 protein: CASSPTDRGETEAFF
J gene: TRBJ1-1; V gene: TRBV10-3; D gene: TRBD1; clone size: -; CDR3 DNA: TGTGCCACCAGGGGGCGGGAGACTGAAGCTTTCTTT; CDR3 protein: CATRGRETEAFF
J gene: TRBJ1-3; V gene: TRBV21-1; D gene: -; clone size: -; CDR3 DNA: TGTGCCAGCAGCGTGGACAGTCACTCTGGAAACACCATATATTTT; CDR3 protein: CASSVDSHSGNTIYF
J gene: TRBJ2-5; V gene: TRBV19; D gene: -; clone size: -; CDR3 DNA: TGTGCCAGTAGTCCCCGGGGGTCATGGGACCAGTACTTC; CDR3 protein: CASSPRGSWDQYF
J gene: TRBJ1-2; V gene: TRBV28; D gene: -; clone size: -; CDR3 DNA: TGTGCCAGCAGTTTTTCGGGGGGAGACTATGGCTACACCTTC; CDR3 protein: CASSFSGGDYGYTF
J gene: TRBJ2-4; V gene: TRBV30; D gene: TRBD1; clone size: -; CDR3 DNA: TGTGCCTGGAGGGACCGGGACAGGGGTGACATTCAGTACTTC; CDR3 protein: CAWRDRDRGDIQYF
J gene: TRBJ1-4; V gene: TRBV11-2; D gene: TRBD1; clone size: -; CDR3 DNA: TGTGCCAGCAGCCAGGGACAGGCGTCTAATGAAAAACTGTTTTTT; CDR3 protein: CASSQGQASNEKLFF
J gene: TRBJ2-5; V gene: TRBV9; D gene: TRBD2; clone size: -; CDR3 DNA: TGTGCCAGCAGCGTAGCTCCCGGGGGGGGCGAAGAGACCCAGTACTTC; CDR3 protein: CASSVAPGGGEETQYF
J gene: TRBJ1-6; V gene: TRBV7-3; D gene: -; clone size: -; CDR3 DNA: TGTGCCAGCAGCTTAGAGCCTCGCGGGGCCCCCCTCCACTTT; CDR3 protein: CASSLEPRGAPLHF
J gene: TRBJ2-4; V gene: TRBV7-9; D gene: -; clone size: -; CDR3 DNA: TGTGCCAGCAGCTTAGTAACGGGGATCAGGAACATTCAGTACTTC; CDR3 protein: CASSLVTGIRNIQYF
J gene: TRBJ1-1; V gene: TRBV18; D gene: -; clone size: -; CDR3 DNA: TGTGCCAGCTCATTAGAGCGGAATGAAGCTTTCTTT; CDR3 protein: CASSLERNEAFF
J gene: TRBJ1-2; V gene: TRBV7-2; D gene: TRBD1; clone size: -; CDR3 DNA: TGTGCCAGCAGCTCCCGGGACAGGGGCGAAACTAACTATGGCTACACCTTC; CDR3 protein: CASSSRDRGETNYGYTF
J gene: TRBJ2-1; V gene: TRBV6-4; D gene: TRBD2; clone size: -; CDR3 DNA: TGTGCCCGGGGGGGACAAACCTACAATGAGCAGTTCTTC; CDR3 protein: CARGGQTYNEQFF
J gene: TRBJ1-2; V gene: TRBV2; D gene: TRBD1; clone size: -; CDR3 DNA: TGTGCCAGCAAGTTAGGGGACAGGTTTTATGGCTACACCTTC; CDR3 protein: CASKLGDRFYGYTF
J gene: TRBJ2-1; V gene: TRBV5-5; D gene: -; clone size: -; CDR3 DNA: TGTGCCAGCAGCTTTGGTCGGTCCTCCTACAATGAGCAGTTCTTC; CDR3 protein: CASSFGRSSYNEQFF
J gene: TRBJ1-4; V gene: TRBV5-1; D gene: TRBD1; clone size: -; CDR3 DNA: TGCGCCAGCAGCTCGACAGGGGCGGGTAATGAAAAACTGTTTTTT; CDR3 protein: CASSSTGAGNEKLFF
J gene: TRBJ2-2; V gene: TRBV2; D gene: TRBD1; clone size: -; CDR3 DNA: TGTGCCAGCAGACCGGGACAGGGAAACACCGGGGAGCTGTTTTTT; CDR3 protein: CASRPGQGNTGELFF
J gene: TRBJ1-2; V gene: TRBV4-1; D gene: -; clone size: -; CDR3 DNA: TGCGCCAGCAGCCACGACAAAGGTGCTAACTATGGCTACACCTTC; CDR3 protein: CASSHDKGANYGYTF
J gene: TRBJ1-2; V gene: TRBV7-9; D gene: -; clone size: once; CDR3 DNA: TGTGCCAGCAGCTTTGAATCAGGCTATGGCTACACCTTC; CDR3 protein: CASSFESGYGYTF
J gene: TRBJ1-3; V gene: TRBV4-2; D gene: -; clone size: -; CDR3 DNA: TGTGCCAGCAGCCAAGATTTACAGGGAAACACCATATATTTT; CDR3 protein: CASSQDLQGNTIYF
J gene: TRBJ2-2; V gene: TRBV19; D gene: -; clone size: -; CDR3 DNA: TGTGCCAGCCAATACTACAGGGAGAACACCGGGGAGCTGTTTTTT; CDR3 protein: CASQYYRENTGELFF
J gene: TRBJ2-2; V gene: TRBV28; D gene: -; clone size: -; CDR3 DNA: TGTGCCAGCGGGAGACCGAACACCGGGGAGCTGTTTTTT; CDR3 protein: CASGRPNTGELFF
J gene: TRBJ2-2; V gene: TRBV10-3; D gene: -; clone size: -; CDR3 DNA: TGTGCCATCAGCCCAGGGGCCAACGGGGAGCTGTTTTTT; CDR3 protein: CAISPGANGELFF
J gene: TRBJ2-2; V gene: TRBV7-9; D gene: -; clone size: -; CDR3 DNA: TGTGCCAGCAGCCACTATGGGACTGAGAACACCGGGGAGCTGTTTTTT; CDR3 protein: CASSHYGTENTGELFF
J gene: TRBJ1-2; V gene: TRBV27; D gene: TRBD1; clone size: once; CDR3 DNA: TGTGCCAGCAGTCCCTCGACAGGGGTGGAGATCTATGGCTACACCTTC; CDR3 protein: CASSPSTGVEIYGYTF
J gene: TRBJ2-7; V gene: TRBV6-5; D gene: -; clone size: -; CDR3 DNA: TGTGCCAGCAGTTACCGAGTGGACTTCTACGAGCAGTACTTC; CDR3 protein: CASSYRVDFYEQYF
J gene: TRBJ2-5; V gene: TRBV5-4; D gene: -; clone size: -; CDR3 DNA: TGTGCCAGCAGCGAGGGCGTAGAGACCCAGTACTTC; CDR3 protein: CASSEGVETQYF
J gene: TRBJ2-2; V gene: TRBV6-4; D gene: -; clone size: -; CDR3 DNA: TGTGCCAGCAGTGGCCTATTGGGGGCGAGGACCGGGGAGCTGTTTTTT; CDR3 protein: CASSGLLGARTGELFF